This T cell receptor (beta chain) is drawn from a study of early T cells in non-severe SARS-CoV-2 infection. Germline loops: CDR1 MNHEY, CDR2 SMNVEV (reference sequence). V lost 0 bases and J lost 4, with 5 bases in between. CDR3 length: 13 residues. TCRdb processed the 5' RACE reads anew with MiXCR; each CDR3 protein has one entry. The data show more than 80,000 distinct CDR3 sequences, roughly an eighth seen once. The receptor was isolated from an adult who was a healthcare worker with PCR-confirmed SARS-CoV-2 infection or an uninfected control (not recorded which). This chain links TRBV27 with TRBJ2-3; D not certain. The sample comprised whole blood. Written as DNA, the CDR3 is TGTGCCAGCAGTTTATCGATGTCAGATACGCAGTATTTT. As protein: CASSLSMSDTQYF.